The 26 T cell receptor beta chains below were found in one sample sequenced in a study of T cells in Graves' hyperthyroidism and ophthalmopathy. Amplified TCR beta CDR3 regions derived from RNA transcripts. When the TCR CDR3 underwent first-round RT-PCR, the HTBI primer set was used. Via MiXCR, TCRdb re-called the multiplex PCR reads, giving one row per CDR3 protein. In the table there are 500,000 to 650,000 distinct CDR3 sequences, about 14% of which are singletons. Sequenced input: blood. The source is a woman between 40 and 50 years old with Graves' hyperthyroidism.

This clonotype showed up just a few times. V and J are TRBV14 and TRBJ1-4; D is uncertain. The CDR3 sequence is 12 residues long. The germline gives CDR1 SGHDN, CDR2 FVKESK. Trimming took 1 base from V and 8 from J, leaving 5 bases between them. The CDR3 DNA is TGTGCCAGCAGCCAAGTTGAAGAAAAACTGTTTTTT. It is translated as CASSQVEEKLFF.

CDR3 sequence: CASSVEDRGVEETQYF. The CDR3 nucleotides are TGTGCCAGCAGCGTAGAAGACAGGGGGGTTGAGGAGACCCAGTACTTC. V and J are TRBV9 and TRBJ2-5, with TRBD1 matching over 9 bases. The CDR3 is made up of 16 amino acids. From germline, CDR1 is SGDLS and CDR2 YYNGEE. Trimming removed 0 bases from V and 5 bases from J; junction bases left unmatched: 8.

At least ten counts were recorded for this clonotype. The chain recombines TRBV27 with TRBJ2-4; 9 nucleotides align to TRBD2. Trimming cost V 4 bases and J 0 bases; bases outside gene matches: 19. The CDR3 totals 21 residues. CDR1 MNHEY and CDR2 SMNVEV come from the germline V gene (reference sequence). This CDR3 reads CASSSLGLAGTVFLAKNIQYF. The DNA for the CDR3 is TGTGCCAGCAGTTCCCTGGGGCTAGCGGGGACTGTTTTTCTAGCCAAAAACATTCAGTACTTC.

There are many counts of this clonotype. The V gene is TRBV10-3, the J gene TRBJ2-7; possible D gene TRBD1, 5 bases. Between the trimmed V and J ends, which lost 2 bases and 5 bases, there was a span of 16 bases. This CDR3 is 15 amino acids long. In germline, CDR1 is ENHRY, CDR2 SYGVKD. DNA for the CDR3: TGTGCCATCAGTGAGCCAGGGAATCCCAAGGACGAGCAGTACTTC. Residues: CAISEPGNPKDEQYF.

The genes are TRBV20-1 and TRBJ2-5, with D tentatively TRBD2 (5 bases). CDR1 and CDR2 (germline): DFQATT, SNEGSKA (reference sequence). V dropped 7 bases and J dropped 3 bases, with 15 bases sitting between them. This CDR3 is 13 amino acids long. DNA for the CDR3: TGCAGTGTGCCAGCGGAGAAAGAAGAGACCCAGTACTTC. It encodes CSVPAEKEETQYF.

This clonotype was counted at least ten times. V gene TRBV11-2 combines with J gene TRBJ2-5; no reliable D call. Trimming stripped 1 base from V and 1 base from J, with 7 bases between. This CDR3 is 14 amino acids long. The germline V gene has CDR1 SGHAT and CDR2 FQNNGV. The CDR3 is CASSLVSVQETQYF. CDR3 DNA sequence: TGTGCCAGCAGCTTAGTTTCAGTCCAAGAGACCCAGTACTTC.

This clonotype was recorded a few times. The genes are TRBV10-2 and TRBJ1-3, with unresolved D. CDR3 length: 15 amino acids. V lost 3 bases, J lost 1 base, and 10 bases lay in between. Looked up from germline, CDR1 is WSHSY and CDR2 is SAAADI. The CDR3 sequence is CASSEGLGSGNTIYF. Here the CDR3 DNA reads TGCGCCAGCAGTGAAGGGTTGGGGTCTGGAAACACCATATATTTT.

V is TRBV4-1 and J is TRBJ2-1, with 7 bases identical to TRBD2. The CDR3 extends over 16 amino acids. V shed 1 base, J shed 6 bases, and the junction held 9 bases outside the gene matches. The germline gives CDR1 MGHRA, CDR2 YSYEKL. The CDR3 nucleotides read TGCGCCAGCAGCCAAGTTCGGCTAGCGGTCTTCAATGAGCAGTTCTTC. It yields the protein CASSQVRLAVFNEQFF.

This clonotype was observed many times. This chain uses TRBV28 with TRBJ2-4, with D unclear. Germline loops: CDR1 MDHEN, CDR2 SYDVKM. V lost 6 bases and J 1 base, leaving 10 bases between the germline ends. There are 14 residues in the CDR3. The CDR3 reads CASSRLEAKNIQYF. The DNA for the CDR3 is TGTGCCAGCAGCCGTTTAGAGGCCAAAAACATTCAGTACTTC.

This clonotype was seen repeatedly, ten times or more. The chain couples TRBV11-3 to TRBJ2-1; D remains ambiguous. V lost 7 bases and J lost 2, with 9 bases in between. Germline V gives CDR1 SGHNT, CDR2 YENEEA. The CDR3 spans 13 residues. The CDR3 DNA sequence: TGTGCCAGCACCGCAAGTCCCTACAATGAGCAGTTCTTC. This translates into CASTASPYNEQFF.

About this clonotype itself: An end of the junction does not agree with germline; a read error may underlie this. The DNA for the CDR3 is TGTGCCTGGGAAAGGACAGTCTATGGCTACATCTTC. This translates into CAWERTVYGYIF. V usage is TRBV30 and J usage is TRBJ1-2; the D gene is possibly TRBD1 (6 bases). CDR3 size: 12 residues. Germline CDR1 is GTSNPN and CDR2 is SVGIG (reference sequence).

Here the CDR3 reads CASSPQREGLGEQYF. The DNA of the CDR3 is TGTGCCAGCAGTCCTCAGCGGGAGGGCCTCGGCGAGCAGTACTTC. The chain recombines TRBV9 with TRBJ2-7; 10 bases line up with TRBD2. Germline V gene lookup returns CDR1 SGDLS and CDR2 YYNGEE. The CDR3 spans 15 residues. V shed 5 bases and J 6 bases; nucleotides not matched to a gene: 11.

There are many counts of this clonotype. The chain employs TRBV27 and TRBJ2-1, with TRBD2 matching 12 bases. The CDR3 consists of 17 residues. CDR1 MNHEY and CDR2 SMNVEV come from the germline V gene (reference sequence). Trimming cost V 5 bases and J 6 bases; bases outside gene matches: 11. The DNA for the CDR3 is TGTGCCAGCAGTAACATAATGACTAGCGGGAGCGGCAATGAGCAGTTCTTC. Its translation: CASSNIMTSGSGNEQFF.

This clonotype was counted ten times or more. The chain combines TRBV6-5 with TRBJ1-1; the D gene is possibly TRBD1 (6 bases). Trimming cost V 3 bases and J 1 base, with 12 bases left between them. The CDR3 consists of 15 residues. Germline CDR1 reads MNHEY; CDR2 reads SVGAGI. The CDR3 bases are TGTGCCAGCAGTTATGGGGGGCGGGGGAACACTGAAGCTTTCTTT. Its translation: CASSYGGRGNTEAFF.

This chain uses TRBV3-1 with TRBJ2-2, with 7 bases aligning to TRBD2. Germline V gives CDR1 LGHDT, CDR2 YNNKEL (reference sequence). The CDR3 length is 16 residues. Germline trimming cut 4 bases from V and 6 bases from J; bases unmatched to any gene: 11. The CDR3 region has the DNA TGTGCCAGCAGCCCAGGACTAGGAACGATCGCCGGGGAGCTGTTTTTT. Its protein product is CASSPGLGTIAGELFF.

The chain couples TRBV18 to TRBJ2-3; D gene ambiguous. The V end lost 4 bases, the J end lost 0 bases, and 14 bases lay between the germline ends. The CDR3 runs to 16 residues. The germline gives CDR1 KGHSH, CDR2 LQKENI. The DNA of the CDR3 is TGTGCCAGCTCACGCTATCGTGCTACTAGCACAGATACGCAGTATTTT. This translates into CASSRYRATSTDTQYF.

The chain recombines TRBV7-6 with TRBJ2-3; no firm D call. The germline gives CDR1 SGHVS, CDR2 FNYEAQ. The CDR3 has 15 amino acids. Trimming took off 5 bases at V and 0 bases at J, with 12 bases between the two ends. This CDR3 reads CASSQTVLSTDTQYF. Here the CDR3 DNA reads TGTGCCAGCAGCCAAACAGTGCTTAGCACAGATACGCAGTATTTT.

The gene calls are TRBV19 and TRBJ1-4; possibly TRBD1 for D (6 bases). Germline lookup yields CDR1 LNHDA and CDR2 SQIVND (reference sequence). Trimming removed 8 bases from V and 3 bases from J, with 13 bases in between. This CDR3 region has 14 residues. In DNA, the CDR3 is TGTGCCAGTCGAAACAGGGCGGCTAATGAAAAACTGTTTTTT. This translates into CASRNRAANEKLFF.

This chain links TRBV20-1 with TRBJ1-1; 11 nucleotides match TRBD1. This CDR3 spans 12 amino acids. The V gene end was trimmed by 7 bases and the J gene end by 5 bases; junction bases not matched to a gene: 3. CDR1 and CDR2 (germline): DFQATT, SNEGSKA (reference sequence). CDR3 coding DNA: TGCAGTGGAGGGACAGGGGGAACTGAAGCTTTCTTT. It encodes CSGGTGGTEAFF.

Comments on this clonotype: With a much larger clone just one base away, this may be a read error. The J gene is TRBJ1-2, the V gene TRBV6-1; weak D call: TRBD1 (6 bases). This CDR3 has 13 residues. CDR1 is MNHNS, CDR2 SASEGT, per germline. DNA of the CDR3: TGTGCCAGCAGCGTGGACAGTAACTATGGCTGCACCTTC. Its translation is CASSVDSNYGCTF.

This clonotype has a count of ten or more. CDR3 in amino acids: CASSPTGPNEKLFF. The CDR3 coding sequence is TGTGCCAGCAGCCCGACAGGGCCTAATGAAAAACTGTTTTTT. The J gene is TRBJ1-4, the V gene TRBV7-9; 7 nucleotides line up with TRBD1. The CDR3 is 14 residues long. J lost 3 bases, V lost 5 bases, and 3 bases had no gene match. Germline loops: CDR1 SEHNR, CDR2 FQNEAQ (reference sequence).

This clonotype was seen a few times. The chain has TRBV27 and TRBJ2-7; 7 bases match TRBD1. This CDR3 is 14 amino acids long. With 2 bases clipped from V and 4 bases from J, the junction kept 5 bases outside the gene matches. Looked up from germline, CDR1 is MNHEY and CDR2 is SMNVEV (reference sequence). The CDR3 region is CASSLTTGWYEQYF. CDR3 DNA: TGTGCCAGCAGTTTAACGACAGGGTGGTACGAGCAGTACTTC.

In its sample, this clonotype was seen many times. The chain uses TRBV5-1 and TRBJ2-5; 9 nucleotides align to TRBD1. Germline CDR1 is SGHRS and CDR2 is YFSETQ. The junction had 5 bases not matched to a gene; V was cut back by 0 bases and J by 5 bases. The CDR3 sequence is 15 residues long. As DNA, the CDR3 is TGCGCCAGCAGCTTGGAAAACAGGGGGCGTGAGACCCAGTACTTC. Translation gives CASSLENRGRETQYF.

The sample holds many counts of this clonotype. The chain employs TRBV5-1 and TRBJ2-7; no clear D gene. Per germline, CDR1 SGHRS and CDR2 YFSETQ. The germline V and J ends were trimmed by 0 bases and 6 bases, with 16 bases remaining between them. The CDR3 has 15 amino acids. The CDR3 loop reads CASSLEQSGLGEQYF. Written as DNA, the CDR3 is TGCGCCAGCAGCTTGGAACAGAGTGGGTTAGGCGAGCAGTACTTC.

Of note for this clonotype: Germline and junction disagree at one end, which may indicate a read error. This chain links TRBV7-7 with TRBJ2-7; D perhaps matches TRBD1 (6 bases). Germline V gene data show CDR1 as SSHAT and CDR2 as FNYEAQ (reference sequence). The CDR3 is made up of 14 amino acids. CDR3 protein: CASSLTRGGSEQYF. CDR3 nucleotides: TGTGCTAGCAGCCTCACCAGGGGTGGAAGCGAGCAGTACTTC.

The chain combines TRBV13 with TRBJ1-5; tentatively, D is TRBD1 (5 bases). Trimming cost V 5 bases and J 4 bases, with 18 bases left between them. CDR1 is PRHDT, CDR2 FYEKMQ, per germline (reference sequence). The length of the CDR3 is 16 residues. In DNA form, the CDR3 reads TGTGCCAGCAGCGTGGGACGGAATACACCTAATCAGCCCCAGCATTTT. Translation gives CASSVGRNTPNQPQHF.